Given below is one T cell receptor (beta chain) in context. The sample comes from a study of CD8 T cells in Susac syndrome. TCR beta sequences were obtained from blood CD8+ and CD4+ T cells. Relapsing-remitting disease, either stable or active, was present in the multiple sclerosis controls, who were treatment-naive patients. Negative isolation was applied to CD8+ and CD4+ T cells, and FACS enrichment was applied to TEMRA cells. RNA amounts of roughly 0.5 to 1 ug underwent reverse transcription with random hexamers. The immunoSEQ assay covered 54 Vbeta and 13 Jbeta segments for CDR3. A single record per CDR3 protein comes from TCRdb applying MiXCR to the immunoSEQ multiplex PCR reads. The repertoire consists of about 200,000 distinct CDR3 sequences, with over 90% occurring once and the leading ten covering approximately 0.097%. Sequencing used CD4+ T cells from PBMCs. This receptor was obtained from a human donor with multiple sclerosis.

The CDR3 nucleotides are TGTGCCAGTGGTGCGAGCGGGGGCACAGATACGCAGTATTTT. Translating it yields CASGASGGTDTQYF. V usage is TRBV2 and J usage is TRBJ2-3; 7 nucleotides line up with TRBD2. The germline gives CDR1 SNHLY, CDR2 FYNNEI. With V trimmed by 9 bases and J by 1 base, 7 bases remained unmatched. The CDR3 spans 14 residues. Full variable domain (rest looked up from reference TRBV2 and TRBJ2-3): EPEVTQTPSHQVTQMGQEVILRCVPISNHLYFYWYRQILGQKVEFLVSFYNNEISEKSEIFDDQFSVERPDGSNFTLKIRSTKLEDSAMYFCASGASGGTDTQYFGPGTRLTVL.